This paragraph reports one T cell receptor (beta chain). No cognate antigen has been identified for it. Qualities for individual bases were not recorded, and no much larger clone is one base off. The data were obtained in a study of cytomegalovirus exposure and HLA in healthy donors (dated by TCRdb to about 2017). Context from the whole study: According to an earlier analysis of 587 of the donors, about 179 million T cells yielded 90 million to 140 million unique TCR beta sequences and roughly 280 Gb of sequence data. An early release that covered roughly 600 HLA-typed donors contained approximately 320 gigabases of sequencing data and tens of millions of unique TCR sequences. An earlier analysis of fewer than 750 of the donors used high-throughput TCR beta sequencing to judge whether each TCR beta V gene segment behaved as functional or pseudogenic. To predict cytomegalovirus infection status, the study brought together high-throughput TCR immunosequencing, statistical association of individual TCRs with disease status, and machine learning. Typing coverage varied by locus: about 620-640 donors for A, B, C, DRB1 and DQB1; 522 for DQA1; more than 600 for DPA1; more than 450 for DPB1. The later analysis used no new phenotypic data to find candidate immune exposures, relying instead on TCR beta sequences and their occurrence across donors. Along with the approximately 650-subject first cohort, a separate validation cohort of roughly 110 different subjects was used. On average, about 200,000 unique TCR beta nucleotide sequences were sequenced per donor among about 400 genotyped donors of the cohort, with around 19% of those sequences being non-productive. A later genetic analysis took genome-wide SNP genotypes for about three fifths of the 666 donors and used that subset as a discovery cohort. Donor age, sex, ethnicity and CMV serostatus were compiled alongside the repertoire data. Every discovery cohort repertoire had been produced on one sequencing platform. The study used immunosequencing to profile the T cell repertoires of about 670 subjects and linked those repertoires to cytomegalovirus serostatus. HLA typing covered class I and class II loci at four-digit resolution. To study patterns of TCR occurrence, a later analysis re-analyzed previously published TCR beta repertoires from 650 to 750 donors and added high-resolution HLA genotyping. The study aimed to test whether signatures of past pathogen exposure could be identified by cataloging public T cell receptors. The genetic ancestry cluster associated with self-reported Caucasian donors included around 76% of the approximately 430 genotyped donors. Because of strong linkage in the cohort, five DR-DQ haplotypes were treated as single units for association and clustering.

Study-wide conclusions, independent of this receptor: In the study, 150 to 200 TCR beta chains were listed as associated with cytomegalovirus. The classifier was reported to diagnose cytomegalovirus status with high specificity and sensitivity in both the original and validation cohorts. Compared with equally common non-associated chains, HLA-associated TCR beta chains in a later analysis were more clonally expanded and had lower generation probabilities. The presence/absence analyses assumed that sequencing depth was roughly uniform across donors, and that assumption may not be true. According to a later analysis, most CMV-associated TCR beta chains appeared to be HLA-restricted, and the HLA associations seemed to be driven largely by CMV exposure. An earlier analysis of around 540 of the donors showed that most TCR beta V segments appeared in productive rearrangements either about 90% or about 30% of the time, which broadly matched IMGT annotations. For the cohort, immune exposure information was limited to CMV serostatus. Most TCR sequences were observed very rarely across donors, whereas some public TCRs were present in many individuals. A later analysis found that TCR association rates varied across HLA loci, with DRB1 alleles showing the most associated TCRs and HLA-C alleles the fewest. The cohort was sequenced for TCR beta chains only, and without alpha or paired-chain data the features that could be detected were limited. A later genetic analysis associated a missense DCLRE1C variant with V-gene and J-gene trimming of TCR beta chains, and an independent cohort replicated the association. The earlier analysis of approximately 590 of the donors excluded roughly 17 rarely observed V segments, including chromosome 9 orphons, because counts were too low. Some IMGT-functional V segments, including TRBV6-2 and TRBV6-3, could not be distinguished by the 87-base-pair reads and were therefore excluded. Assigning TCR associations to individual alleles was difficult when HLA alleles, especially DR and DQ, strongly co-occurred. Specific HLA alleles were associated with more than 15,000 TCR beta sequences at a false discovery rate of 0.05 in a later analysis. The sequencing pipeline was judged likely to have produced a cluster of highly shared sequence variants as a technical artifact. A further reported finding was that TCR beta sequences accurately predicted the HLA-A and HLA-B alleles for most subjects in the first cohort. In a later analysis, several top co-occurrence clusters were reported to appear linked to parvovirus B19, influenza, CMV and Epstein-Barr virus. Linkage disequilibrium might explain the correlated functional status among segregating V segments, but an unknown experimental factor could not be ruled out. It was suggested by the authors that the approach could potentially be generalized to other disease states and immunological phenotypes. A later genetic analysis reported fewer N-insertions in productive TCRs among donors in an Asian-associated ancestry cluster than the approximately 670-donor mean. HLA typing was unavailable for some donors at each locus, so association tests used only the typed subset. A few of the identified cytomegalovirus-associated TCR beta chains were confirmed in vitro to be specific for cytomegalovirus antigens.

The library was made by the immunoSEQ multiplex PCR assay. A mixture of 60 forward primers for TCR Vbeta segments and 13 reverse primers for TCR Jbeta segments was used in the multiplex PCR. The CDR3 region of rearranged TCR beta genes was amplified from genomic DNA with a multiplex PCR assay. The Illumina HiSeq System was used to sequence the amplified TCR beta libraries as 87-base-pair reads. The published analysis was carried out like this. In a later analysis, tens of millions of unique TCR beta chains were counted across the roughly 700 repertoires, and roughly 10 million of these chains were shared by at least two donors. Raw reads were error-corrected and collapsed into unique sequences by a nearest-neighbor algorithm in which closely related sequences were merged to remove PCR and sequencing errors. V, D and J gene segments were assigned by aligning CDR3 sequences to IMGT reference sequences. For a sequence to be retained, a match of at least six nucleotides to both a V gene segment and a J gene segment was required. A rearrangement was called productive if the CDR3 had no stop codons and remained in frame with V and J, and every other rearrangement was called non-productive. Following IMGT convention, CDR3 was defined as the stretch from the second conserved V-encoded cysteine up to the conserved J-encoded phenylalanine. Sequences without an unambiguous match to a single V gene segment were excluded from the earlier analysis of a few hundred of the donors. In an earlier analysis of approximately 590 of the donors, V segments were called functional above 56.7% productive rearrangements and were called segregating when the between-donor standard deviation exceeded 5%. A statistical classification framework was built to diagnose cytomegalovirus status from the catalog of TCR beta chain sequences. In a later analysis, TCR nucleotide sequences were compared against IMGT/GENE-DB human TR gene sequences so that V and J genes could be assigned. In a later analysis, CDR3 sequences and most-parsimonious VDJ recombination scenarios were assigned using the TCRdist pipeline. In a later analysis, each TCR beta chain was defined by its CDR3 amino acid sequence together with its V-gene family, and reads lacking a unique V-gene family were excluded. A later analysis removed 592 highly shared, low-generation-probability nucleotide sequences to deal with suspected cross-contamination and a sequencing artifact. In a later analysis, a clonal expansion index was calculated for each public chain from normalized within-repertoire ranks of inferred template counts. A later analysis computed generation probabilities with a VDJ recombination model fitted to out-of-frame rearrangements, and checked the results against IGoR. A later analysis scored TCR-TCR, TCR-HLA and TCR-CMV co-occurrence with hypergeometric tests, applying a repertoire-size bias correction to TCR pairs. To estimate false discovery rates, a later analysis permuted the HLA or CMV assignments 20 times. In a later analysis, co-occurring TCRs were grouped using DBSCAN, with TCRdist sequence similarity added in when clustering inside HLA-allele-positive subsets. For co-occurrence clustering, repertoires with fewer than 30,000 or more than 120,000 public chains were excluded, along with several repertoires with anomalous nucleotide sharing. In TCRdb, the immuneACCESS table is reduced to in-frame sequences with V and J assigned. These tables do not hold every clone; where another copy was compared, an unresolved V gene accounts for under half, and the others remain unexplained. That table furnishes V, J and clone size, whereas the DNA furnished D and trimming. Across this sample there are 74,000 or so clones, with about 70% seen only once. Of the sample, around 1.9% is held by the ten largest clones.

In total, about 650 healthy bone marrow donors made up the cohort. Cohort members were all nominally healthy when sampled, although unrecorded immune exposures were likely present. The donor was CMV seronegative and was included in the group of 352 seronegative cohort members. Each donor provided a peripheral blood sample, and peripheral blood mononuclear cells were used for TCR beta sequencing. Genomic DNA was extracted from the blood cell samples with the Qiagen DNeasy Blood Extraction Kit. The CDR3 sequence holds 13 residues, the cysteine and phenylalanine included. Here the CDR3 DNA is all that survives: 39 bases in frame from base 1. Deletion took 7 bases off V and 3 bases off J, with a span of 10 bases between the germline ends. Taken from the germline V gene, the CDR1 and CDR2 loops are MNHEY and SVGAGI.

Recombination linked TRBV6-5 to TRBJ2-1; the D gene cannot be resolved reliably. The clonotype comes from a woman aged 25 to 39 in good health and CMV-seronegative. The sequenced material came from PBMCs. CDR3 reads: CASNNGVYNEQFF. The bases are TGTGCCAGCAACAACGGAGTCTACAATGAGCAGTTCTTC.